These 11 T cell receptor beta chains were all obtained from the same sample, sequenced in a study of cytomegalovirus exposure and HLA in healthy donors. Primers for the PCR totalled 60 Vbeta and 13 Jbeta. Only in-frame clones appear in the TCRdb table, and some are missing; sequencing was by immunoSEQ multiplex PCR. The repertoire consists of 150,000 to 200,000 clones, with around 75% occurring once and the leading ten covering under 3%. Sequenced sample: PBMCs. The source is a woman between 45 and 60 years old in good health and CMV-seropositive.

This chain uses TRBV18 with TRBJ1-5, with a possible D match to TRBD1 (5 bases). With 3 bases removed from V and 4 bases from J, the gap between germline ends came to 10 bases. Germline lookup yields CDR1 KGHSH and CDR2 LQKENI. The CDR3 runs 14 residues. The chain's CDR3 is CASSPDRFNQPQHF. CDR3 in DNA: TGTGCCAGCTCACCTGACAGATTTAATCAGCCCCAGCATTTT.

This chain uses TRBV10-3 with TRBJ1-5; a possible D gene is TRBD1 (6 bases). Trimming shortened V by 2 bases and J by 6 bases, and 11 bases separated the two germline ends. The CDR3 runs 14 residues. Germline V gene lookup returns CDR1 ENHRY and CDR2 SYGVKD. CDR3: CAISERGIGQPQHF. CDR3 sequence (DNA): TGTGCCATCAGTGAGAGGGGGATTGGTCAGCCCCAGCATTTT.

The rearrangement joins TRBV19 to TRBJ1-5; no clear D. Per germline, CDR1 LNHDA and CDR2 SQIVND (reference sequence). This CDR3 region has 12 residues. V lost 5 bases, J lost 3 bases, and 5 bases lay in between. The CDR3 sequence: CASSPHNQPQHF. Written as DNA, the CDR3 is TGTGCCAGTAGTCCCCACAATCAGCCCCAGCATTTT.

This clone has more than one count but fewer than ten. The CDR3 reads CASSEGIVYGYTF. The DNA of the CDR3 is TGTGCCAGCAGTGAAGGTATAGTCTATGGCTACACCTTC. The gene calls are TRBV6-1 and TRBJ1-2; D call uncertain. Germline values: CDR1 MNHNS, CDR2 SASEGT. The CDR3 spans 13 residues. V lost 1 base, J lost 4 bases, and 7 bases lay in between.

This chain uses TRBV5-1 with TRBJ1-4; 7 bases are a match to TRBD1. Trimming removed 4 bases from V and 3 bases from J; junction bases left unmatched: 6. The CDR3 is 15 residues long. CDR1 is SGHRS, CDR2 YFSETQ, per germline. The DNA for the CDR3 is TGCGCCAGCAGCCTACTCGGGACAGCTAATGAAAAACTGTTTTTT. Its protein is CASSLLGTANEKLFF.

This clone was seen a handful of times. The chain links TRBV4-2 to TRBJ1-3; weak D call: TRBD1 (6 bases). V was cut by 0 bases and J by 4 bases, with 13 bases left in between. Germline loops: CDR1 LGHNA, CDR2 YNFKEQ. This CDR3 spans 16 amino acids. The CDR3 here is CASSQEPQGSGNTIYF. The CDR3 DNA reads as TGTGCCAGCAGCCAAGAGCCACAGGGTTCCGGAAACACCATATATTTT.

J is TRBJ1-2 and V is TRBV25-1; TRBD1 matches 7 bases. Trimming cost V 3 bases and J 5 bases; bases outside gene matches: 9. There are 15 residues in the CDR3. CDR1 and CDR2 (germline): MGHDK, SYGVNS. CDR3 amino acids: CASSDHGRGEYGYTF. The CDR3 nucleotides are TGTGCCAGCAGTGACCACGGCAGGGGGGAGTATGGCTACACCTTC.

The chain joins TRBV5-1 to TRBJ2-2, with TRBD2 identical over 8 bases. This CDR3 has 19 residues. The V segment lost 4 bases and the J segment 3 bases; nucleotides outside the gene matches: 17. Germline V gene lookup returns CDR1 SGHRS and CDR2 YFSETQ. CDR3 coding DNA: TGCGCCAGCAGCCCTGGGGGTAGCGGGGCGGAGGTGGACACCGGGGAGCTGTTTTTT. Translating gives CASSPGGSGAEVDTGELFF.

In its sample, this clone was seen a few times. The genes are TRBV5-6 and TRBJ2-7, with D possibly matching TRBD1 (6 bases). Germline V gene lookup returns CDR1 SGHDT and CDR2 YYEEEE. The CDR3 runs 11 residues. Between the trimmed V and J ends, which lost 4 bases and 7 bases, there was a span of 9 bases. CDR3 coding DNA: TGTGCCAGCAGCAGAACAGGGGAGCAGTACTTC. Translation gives CASSRTGEQYF.

This rearrangement joins TRBV9 to TRBJ2-3; D is undetermined. CDR1 SGDLS and CDR2 YYNGEE come from the germline V gene. There are 13 residues in the CDR3. V lost 0 bases, J lost 4 bases, and 6 bases lay in between. As DNA, the CDR3 is TGTGCCAGCAGCGTAGTCCGAGCAGATACGCAGTATTTT. Amino acids: CASSVVRADTQYF.

V usage is TRBV5-1 and J usage is TRBJ2-1; 13 bases agree with TRBD2. Germline V lookup: CDR1 SGHRS, CDR2 YFSETQ. The V and J ends lost 3 bases and 8 bases, in that order; junction bases with no gene match: 17. This CDR3 is built from 19 residues. The CDR3 loop is CASSSKRPTSGGNTDEQFF. Written as DNA, the CDR3 is TGCGCCAGCAGCTCCAAAAGACCGACTAGCGGGGGGAACACAGATGAGCAGTTCTTC.